Below are 11 T cell receptor beta chains sequenced from a single sample in a study of shared clonotypes between healthy human individuals. Naive CD8 isolation took CD45RO-negative cells positively selected for CCR7 and excluded terminally differentiated effector memory CD45RA+ cells. Assay: immunoSEQ multiplex PCR; the TCRdb copy retains only in-frame clones and omits some. The sample lists about 1,800,000 clones; approximately 94% were seen once. The sample taken for sequencing was naive CD8+ T cells sorted from blood. These receptors were collected from a man aged 18 to 30 in good health.

The chain carries TRBV27 and TRBJ1-2; maybe TRBD1 (6 bases). The CDR3 loop spans 13 amino acids. Germline V gene sequence: CDR1 MNHEY, CDR2 SMNVEV (reference sequence). Trimming took 8 bases from V and 6 from J, leaving 16 bases between them. The CDR3 loop is CASGGGRIDGYTF. CDR3 in DNA: TGTGCCAGCGGAGGGGGGCGTATCGATGGCTACACCTTC.

J is TRBJ1-2 and V is TRBV2; a possible D gene is TRBD1 (5 bases). Germline V gene data show CDR1 as SNHLY and CDR2 as FYNNEI. This CDR3 has 14 residues. V was clipped by 2 bases and J by 4 bases, with 11 bases between them. The CDR3 coding sequence is TGTGCCAGCAGTGAACAGGGAGAGGTCTATGGCTACACCTTC. This sequence encodes CASSEQGEVYGYTF.

The chain recombines TRBV15 with TRBJ2-7; the D gene is possibly TRBD2 (6 bases). Germline values: CDR1 LNHNV, CDR2 YYDKDF (reference sequence). Trimming removed 1 base at V and 2 bases at J, with 9 bases between. CDR3 length: 14 amino acids. Here the CDR3 reads CATSRAGTPYEQYF. CDR3 in DNA: TGTGCCACCAGCAGAGCCGGGACTCCCTACGAGCAGTACTTC.

The chain combines TRBV30 with TRBJ2-1, with D maybe TRBD2 (6 bases). This CDR3 spans 13 amino acids. V was clipped by 0 bases and J by 9 bases, with 12 bases between them. Germline loops: CDR1 GTSNPN, CDR2 SVGIG (reference sequence). DNA of the CDR3: TGTGCCTGGAGTGTCCTAGCGCAATCTGAGCAGTTCTTC. This sequence encodes CAWSVLAQSEQFF.

The gene calls are TRBV10-2 and TRBJ2-1; 8 positions agree with TRBD2. From germline, CDR1 is WSHSY and CDR2 SAAADI. The CDR3 contains 17 residues. The V and J ends lost 3 bases and 10 bases, in that order; junction bases with no gene match: 17. CDR3 in amino acids: CASSDGTLAGRSHEQFF. CDR3 in DNA: TGCGCCAGCAGTGATGGGACCCTAGCGGGCAGGTCCCACGAGCAGTTCTTC.

V and J are TRBV30 and TRBJ2-1; 7 bases map to TRBD2. This CDR3 spans 15 amino acids. Per the germline V gene, CDR1 is GTSNPN and CDR2 is SVGIG (reference sequence). J gave up 4 bases and V 1 base, and 7 bases lay outside the gene matches. The CDR3 reads CAWSAVAGVYNEQFF. The DNA of the CDR3 is TGTGCCTGGAGTGCAGTAGCGGGTGTTTACAATGAGCAGTTCTTC.

CDR3 amino acids: CASSLTAAYEQYF. In DNA, the CDR3 is TGTGCCAGTAGTTTGACAGCGGCCTACGAGCAGTACTTC. The gene calls are TRBV19 and TRBJ2-7; D is perhaps TRBD1 or TRBD2 (5 bases each). From germline, CDR1 is LNHDA and CDR2 SQIVND (reference sequence). Trimming stripped 5 bases from V and 2 bases from J, with 10 bases between. The CDR3 sequence is 13 residues long.

This chain links TRBV13 with TRBJ2-5; 8 nucleotides match TRBD2. The CDR3 is made up of 15 amino acids. Looked up from germline, CDR1 is PRHDT and CDR2 is FYEKMQ (reference sequence). The V gene end was trimmed by 1 base and the J gene end by 1 base; junction bases not matched to a gene: 2. The CDR3 here is CASSLERGTQETQYF. CDR3 nucleotides: TGTGCCAGCAGCTTAGAGCGGGGGACCCAAGAGACCCAGTACTTC.

The genes are TRBV5-1 and TRBJ2-5; D perhaps matches TRBD1 (5 bases). Germline values: CDR1 SGHRS, CDR2 YFSETQ. Trimming took off 0 bases at V and 5 bases at J, with 17 bases between the two ends. CDR3 size: 16 residues. CDR3 sequence reads: CASSLEGAYGGETQYF. CDR3 in DNA: TGCGCCAGCAGCTTGGAAGGGGCCTACGGTGGGGAGACCCAGTACTTC.

This clone was seen once. In the same sample, other DNA sequences code for this CDR3. The chain combines TRBV6-5 with TRBJ2-1; D is unresolved. Trimming cost V 2 bases and J 7 bases, with 6 bases left between them. This CDR3 comprises 12 residues. Germline assignment: CDR1 MNHEY and CDR2 SVGAGI. CDR3 DNA: TGTGCCAGCAGTTACAGGGCGAATGAGCAGTTCTTC. This gives the protein CASSYRANEQFF.

CDR3 loop: CASSHPTVRTGELFF. The DNA of the CDR3 is TGCGCCAGCAGCCATCCGACCGTCCGGACCGGGGAGCTGTTTTTT. J is TRBJ2-2 and V is TRBV4-1; D gene ambiguous. Per germline, CDR1 MGHRA and CDR2 YSYEKL. The length of the CDR3 is 15 residues. With 3 bases removed from V and 5 bases from J, the gap between germline ends came to 13 bases.